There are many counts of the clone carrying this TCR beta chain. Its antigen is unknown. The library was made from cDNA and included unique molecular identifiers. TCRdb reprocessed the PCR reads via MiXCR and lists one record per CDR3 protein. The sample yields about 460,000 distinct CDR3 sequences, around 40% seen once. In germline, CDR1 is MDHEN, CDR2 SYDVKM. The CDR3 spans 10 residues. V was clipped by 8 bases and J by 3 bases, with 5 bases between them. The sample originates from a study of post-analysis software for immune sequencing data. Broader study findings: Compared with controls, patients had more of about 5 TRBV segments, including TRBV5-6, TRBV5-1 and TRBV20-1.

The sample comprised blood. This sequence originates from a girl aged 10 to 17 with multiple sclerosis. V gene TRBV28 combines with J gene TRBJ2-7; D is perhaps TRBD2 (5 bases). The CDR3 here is CASGSYEQYF. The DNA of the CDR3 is TGTGCCAGCGGGAGCTACGAGCAGTACTTC.